Listed below are T cell receptor beta chains from one sample, sequenced in a study of cytomegalovirus exposure and HLA in healthy donors. Profiled with immunoSEQ multiplex PCR; TCRdb holds only in-frame clones, not every one. This table holds roughly 80,000 clones, roughly 91% found once. Sequencing input: PBMCs. The receptor source for this set is a man aged 25 to 40 in good health and CMV-seronegative. Each CDR3 is given with its conserved first and last residue. Each record gives: CDR3 DNA, CDR3 protein, D gene, clone size, J gene, V gene. A D gene is named only where the DNA matches it firmly. Part of the rows lack a size; the others show once, few, many or a class for expanded clones.

TGCGCCAGCAGCTTATCCGGGGAAAAACTGTTTTTT | CASSLSGEKLFF | - | - | TRBJ1-4 | TRBV5-1
TGTGCCAGCAGTTTAGACAGGGGGAACAATCAGCCCCAGCATTTT | CASSLDRGNNQPQHF | TRBD1 | - | TRBJ1-5 | TRBV28
TGTGCCAGCAGACGGGGGACCACTGGAGAGACCCAGTACTTC | CASRRGTTGETQYF | - | - | TRBJ2-5 | TRBV7-9
TGTGCCAGCACTCAAGCGTGGGGGGGAGGCACTGAAGCTTTCTTT | CASTQAWGGGTEAFF | - | once | TRBJ1-1 | TRBV6-5
TGTGCCAGTAGAGACAGAGCGGGAGGGGTCAATGAGCAGTTCTTC | CASRDRAGGVNEQFF | TRBD2 | - | TRBJ2-1 | TRBV19
TGTGCCAGCAGTGGGACAGGAGGAACAGATACGCAGTATTTT | CASSGTGGTDTQYF | TRBD1 | - | TRBJ2-3 | TRBV6-4
TGTGCCAGCACCCGGGGAGGGGCCCAAGAGACCCAGTACTTC | CASTRGGAQETQYF | TRBD2 | - | TRBJ2-5 | TRBV7-8
TGTGCCAGCAGTTTATCAAGCGGGGGCCTTGGGCAGTACTTC | CASSLSSGGLGQYF | TRBD2 | - | TRBJ2-7 | TRBV27
TGTGCCAGCAGTTACTCGCCAGGAGGGCATCAGCCCCAGCATTTT | CASSYSPGGHQPQHF | - | - | TRBJ1-5 | TRBV6-5
TGCGCCAGCAGCTTGACCCTAGCGGGAAACCCGGAGACCCAGTACTTC | CASSLTLAGNPETQYF | TRBD2 | - | TRBJ2-5 | TRBV5-1